Listed below are T cell receptor beta chains from one sample, sequenced in a study. TCRdb recomputed calls from the 5' RACE reads with MiXCR, one row per CDR3 protein. The sample consists of about 50,000 distinct CDR3 sequences, around a quarter of them appearing once. The specimen sequenced was naive CD4+ T cells sorted from blood. All receptors derive from a female donor with breast cancer. Both conserved end residues are part of each CDR3. The order of the fields is clone size, J gene, D gene, CDR3 length, V gene, CDR3 DNA, CDR3 protein. A D gene is named only where the DNA matches it firmly. Size tells how often a clone was seen (once, few, many) or the class of an expanded clone, and some rows leave it out.

clone size: few
J gene: TRBJ2-3
D gene: .
CDR3 length: 12
V gene: TRBV7-9
CDR3 DNA: TGTGCTAGCAGCCCAGGTGGTGATACGCAGTATTTT
CDR3 protein: CASSPGGDTQYF

clone size: .
J gene: TRBJ2-7
D gene: .
CDR3 length: 15
V gene: TRBV5-6
CDR3 DNA: TGTGCCAGCAGCTCCACCAGACAGTTCTCCTACGAGCAGTACTTC
CDR3 protein: CASSSTRQFSYEQYF

clone size: few
J gene: TRBJ2-5
D gene: TRBD2
CDR3 length: 15
V gene: TRBV9
CDR3 DNA: TGTGCCAGCAGCGTAGATTACGGGAGGGCCGAGACCCAGTACTTC
CDR3 protein: CASSVDYGRAETQYF

clone size: medium-sized
J gene: TRBJ2-7
D gene: TRBD2
CDR3 length: 15
V gene: TRBV6-5
CDR3 DNA: TGTGCCAGCAGTCGGTCGGGACTAGGGGACTACGAGCAGTACTTC
CDR3 protein: CASSRSGLGDYEQYF

clone size: few
J gene: TRBJ2-1
D gene: TRBD2
CDR3 length: 15
V gene: TRBV5-1
CDR3 DNA: TGCGCCAGCAGCTTCGGGACTAGCGGATACAATGAGCAGTTCTTC
CDR3 protein: CASSFGTSGYNEQFF

clone size: many
J gene: TRBJ2-3
D gene: .
CDR3 length: 13
V gene: TRBV20-1
CDR3 DNA: TGCAGTGCACCCGCCGCCGGTGTTTATACGCAGTATTTT
CDR3 protein: CSAPAAGVYTQYF

clone size: .
J gene: TRBJ1-2
D gene: .
CDR3 length: 15
V gene: TRBV25-1
CDR3 DNA: TGTGCCAGCACTCCCACCCAGGGGTCTCACTATGGCTACACCTTC
CDR3 protein: CASTPTQGSHYGYTF

clone size: .
J gene: TRBJ2-1
D gene: .
CDR3 length: 14
V gene: TRBV9
CDR3 DNA: TGTGCCAGCAGCGTAGAGTCAGGGTTCTATGAGCAGTTCTTC
CDR3 protein: CASSVESGFYEQFF

clone size: few
J gene: TRBJ2-3
D gene: TRBD2
CDR3 length: 16
V gene: TRBV6-5
CDR3 DNA: TGTGCCAGCAGTGGGGTTTGGGGGGGGAATTCCGATACGCAGTATTTT
CDR3 protein: CASSGVWGGNSDTQYF

clone size: .
J gene: TRBJ2-1
D gene: .
CDR3 length: 14
V gene: TRBV18
CDR3 DNA: TGTGCCAGCTCACCCCAAGGGCAGTACAATGAGCAGTTCTTC
CDR3 protein: CASSPQGQYNEQFF

clone size: .
J gene: TRBJ1-1
D gene: .
CDR3 length: 14
V gene: TRBV30
CDR3 DNA: TGTGCCTGGAGTCCTCCGGGGGTATTCACTGAAGCTTTCTTT
CDR3 protein: CAWSPPGVFTEAFF